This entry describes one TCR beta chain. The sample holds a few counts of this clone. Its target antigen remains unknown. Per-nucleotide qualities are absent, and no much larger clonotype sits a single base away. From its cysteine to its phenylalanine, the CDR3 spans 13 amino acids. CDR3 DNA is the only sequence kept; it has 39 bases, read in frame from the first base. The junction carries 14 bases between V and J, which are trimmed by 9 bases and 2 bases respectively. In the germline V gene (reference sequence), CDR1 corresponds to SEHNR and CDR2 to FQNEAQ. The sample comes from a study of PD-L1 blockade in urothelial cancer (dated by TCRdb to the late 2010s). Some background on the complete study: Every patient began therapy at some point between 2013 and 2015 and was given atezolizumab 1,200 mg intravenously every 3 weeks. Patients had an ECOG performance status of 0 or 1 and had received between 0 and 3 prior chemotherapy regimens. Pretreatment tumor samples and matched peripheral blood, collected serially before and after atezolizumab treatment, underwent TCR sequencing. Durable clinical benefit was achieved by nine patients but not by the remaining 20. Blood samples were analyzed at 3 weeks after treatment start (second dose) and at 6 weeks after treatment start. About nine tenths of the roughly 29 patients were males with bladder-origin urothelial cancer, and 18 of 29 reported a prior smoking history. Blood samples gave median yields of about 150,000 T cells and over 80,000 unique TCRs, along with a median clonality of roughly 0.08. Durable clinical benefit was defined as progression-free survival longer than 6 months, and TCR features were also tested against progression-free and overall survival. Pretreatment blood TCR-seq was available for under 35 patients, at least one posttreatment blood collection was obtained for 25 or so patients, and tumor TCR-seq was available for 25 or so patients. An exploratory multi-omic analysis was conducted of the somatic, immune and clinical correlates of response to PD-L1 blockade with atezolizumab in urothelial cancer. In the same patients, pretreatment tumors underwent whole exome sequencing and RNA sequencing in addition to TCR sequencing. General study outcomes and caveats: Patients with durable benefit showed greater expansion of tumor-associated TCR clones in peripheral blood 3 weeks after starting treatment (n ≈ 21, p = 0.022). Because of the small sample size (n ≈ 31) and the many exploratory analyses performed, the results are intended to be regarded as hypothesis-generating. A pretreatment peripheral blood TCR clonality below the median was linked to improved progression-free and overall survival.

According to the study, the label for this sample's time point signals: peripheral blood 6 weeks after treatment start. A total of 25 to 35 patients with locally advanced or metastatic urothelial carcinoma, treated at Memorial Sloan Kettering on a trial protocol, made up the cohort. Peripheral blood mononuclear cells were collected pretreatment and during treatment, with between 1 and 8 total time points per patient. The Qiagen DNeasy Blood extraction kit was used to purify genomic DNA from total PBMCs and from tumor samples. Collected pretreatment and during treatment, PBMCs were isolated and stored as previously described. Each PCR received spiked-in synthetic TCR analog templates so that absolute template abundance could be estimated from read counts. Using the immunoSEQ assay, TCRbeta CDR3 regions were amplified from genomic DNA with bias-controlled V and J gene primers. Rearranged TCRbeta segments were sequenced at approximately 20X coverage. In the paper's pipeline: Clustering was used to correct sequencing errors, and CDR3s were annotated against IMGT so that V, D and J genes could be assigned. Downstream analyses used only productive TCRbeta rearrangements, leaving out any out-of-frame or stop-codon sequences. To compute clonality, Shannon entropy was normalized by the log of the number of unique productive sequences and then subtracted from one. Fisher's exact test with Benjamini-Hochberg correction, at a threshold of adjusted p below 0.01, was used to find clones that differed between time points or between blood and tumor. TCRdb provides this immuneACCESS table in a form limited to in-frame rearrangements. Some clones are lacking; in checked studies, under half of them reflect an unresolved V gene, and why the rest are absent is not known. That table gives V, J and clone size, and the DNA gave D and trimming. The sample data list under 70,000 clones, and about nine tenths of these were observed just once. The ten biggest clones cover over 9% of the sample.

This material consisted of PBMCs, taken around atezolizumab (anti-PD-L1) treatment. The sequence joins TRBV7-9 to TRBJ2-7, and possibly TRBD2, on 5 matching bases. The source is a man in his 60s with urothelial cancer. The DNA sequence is TGTGCCAGTTCATCCGGGATAACCTACGAGCAGTACTTC. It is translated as CASSSGITYEQYF.